This T cell receptor (beta chain) emerged from a study of shared clonotypes between healthy human individuals. CDR1 and CDR2 from the germline V gene are MDHEN and SYDVKM. The length of the CDR3 is 14 residues. The V gene end was trimmed by 3 bases and the J gene end by 12 bases; junction bases not matched to a gene: 10. Generated by immunoSEQ multiplex PCR, the TCRdb table keeps only in-frame clones and is missing some. The sample has a few million clones; approximately 90% are singletons. The TCR originated in a man aged 18 to 29 in good health. V gene TRBV28 combines with J gene TRBJ2-4, with TRBD1 matching 8 bases. The sample consisted of naive CD4+ T cells sorted from blood. The sample's subset: CD45RA+ positively selected. For the CDR3, the DNA is TGTGCCAGCAGTTTGCCGGGACAGGATTACAATCAGTACTTC. This codes for CASSLPGQDYNQYF.